The present T cell receptor (beta chain) was sequenced within a study of cytomegalovirus exposure and HLA in healthy donors. Assay used: immunoSEQ multiplex PCR; TCRdb lists only in-frame clones, some missing. The table has about 160,000 clones, over 85% seen once. V was trimmed by 5 bases and J by 0 bases, leaving 17 bases between them. This CDR3 comprises 18 residues. Germline V gives CDR1 MDHEN, CDR2 SYDVKM. Sequencing was done on a sample of PBMCs. The TCR sequence derives from a woman aged 18-35 years in good health and CMV-seropositive. J is TRBJ2-6 and V is TRBV28; D is unresolved. CDR3 DNA: TGTGCCAGCAGTCCCCCATACTACCGGAGCTCTGGGGCCAACGTCCTGACTTTC. It translates to CASSPPYYRSSGANVLTF.